This is a list of T cell receptor beta chains from one sample in a study of metastatic and nonmetastatic thyroid tumors. TCRdb re-called the PCR reads through MiXCR. Among tens of thousands of clones, roughly 22% were seen once, and the ten largest hold around 30%. The sequencing input was blood. These receptors all stem from a female donor with papillary thyroid cancer or a benign thyroid nodule (not recorded which). Some clones in this sample may be carry-over from other donors' samples. CDR3s leave out the opening cysteine and the closing phenylalanine or tryptophan. Fields, in order: V gene, CDR3 protein.

v_call: TRBV28; cdr3_aa: ASSPTWAARTGAF
v_call: TRBV6-1; cdr3_aa: ASSQGWGVGYT
v_call: TRBV7-6; cdr3_aa: ASSEQGRGNQPQH
v_call: TRBV30; cdr3_aa: AWRGLGGISGGEQF
v_call: TRBV20-1; cdr3_aa: SARDWGGNYGYT
v_call: TRBV6-1; cdr3_aa: ASSESSSYEQY
v_call: TRBV6-2/TRBV6-3; cdr3_aa: ASSYSVGAVGDTQY
v_call: TRBV20-1; cdr3_aa: SASRQPSTEAF
v_call: TRBV19; cdr3_aa: ASRPGVAGQETQY
v_call: TRBV6-1; cdr3_aa: ASSFGGGGNTIY
v_call: TRBV14; cdr3_aa: ASSRRKATDTQY
v_call: TRBV28; cdr3_aa: ASSPGQGAGELF
v_call: TRBV2; cdr3_aa: ASKGGSPLH
v_call: TRBV12-3/TRBV12-4; cdr3_aa: ASSLALTGRIGELF
v_call: TRBV12-3/TRBV12-4; cdr3_aa: ASSSEGDTQY
v_call: TRBV11-2; cdr3_aa: ASRPPPTSGSSYDQY
v_call: TRBV5-5; cdr3_aa: ASMPGRNTEAF
v_call: TRBV4-3; cdr3_aa: ASSRSGSNEQY
v_call: TRBV5-5; cdr3_aa: ASTEGNEQY
v_call: TRBV19; cdr3_aa: ASTDREGQPQH
v_call: TRBV20-1; cdr3_aa: SAKPGYNEQF
v_call: TRBV24-1; cdr3_aa: ATSEPGQGGTGELF
v_call: TRBV7-2; cdr3_aa: ASSLLYSGSIEQF
v_call: TRBV29-1; cdr3_aa: SVVRSGSFADTQY
v_call: TRBV7-8; cdr3_aa: ASSAQAEAF
v_call: TRBV12-3/TRBV12-4; cdr3_aa: VSSLAGGFVEQY
v_call: TRBV27; cdr3_aa: ASKSYGLFGYT
v_call: TRBV18; cdr3_aa: ASSPRDRDNSPLH